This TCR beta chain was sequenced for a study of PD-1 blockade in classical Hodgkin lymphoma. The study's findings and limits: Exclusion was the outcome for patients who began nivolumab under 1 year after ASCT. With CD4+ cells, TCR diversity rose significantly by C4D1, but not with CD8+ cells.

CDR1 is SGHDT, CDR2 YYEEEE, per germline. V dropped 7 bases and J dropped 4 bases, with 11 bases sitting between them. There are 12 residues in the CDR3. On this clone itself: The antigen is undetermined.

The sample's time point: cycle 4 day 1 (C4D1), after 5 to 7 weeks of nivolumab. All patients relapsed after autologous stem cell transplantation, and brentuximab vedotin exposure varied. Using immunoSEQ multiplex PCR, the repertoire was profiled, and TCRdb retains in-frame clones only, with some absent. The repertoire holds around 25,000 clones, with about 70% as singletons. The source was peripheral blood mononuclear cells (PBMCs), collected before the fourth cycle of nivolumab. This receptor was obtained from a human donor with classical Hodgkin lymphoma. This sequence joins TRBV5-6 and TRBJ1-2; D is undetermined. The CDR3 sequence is CASGSDGYGYTF. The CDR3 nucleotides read TGTGCCAGCGGATCCGATGGCTATGGCTACACCTTC. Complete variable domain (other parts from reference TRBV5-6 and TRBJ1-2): DAGVTQSPTHLIKTRGQQVTLRCSPKSGHDTVSWYQQALGQGPQFIFQYYEEEERQRGNFPDRFSGHQFPNYSSELNVNALLLGDSALYLCASGSDGYGYTFGSGTRLTVV.